This T cell receptor beta chain was captured in a study of CD8+CD57+ T cells in acquired aplastic anemia. Patients picked for sequencing had shown CD8+CD57+ cell expansion detected by flow cytometry. Whole-study results and caveats: Between patients and controls, roughly 29 CD8+ CDR3 sequences were found in common.

Many counts were recorded for this clonotype. The antigen remains undetermined. Trimming stripped 4 bases from V and 7 bases from J, with 11 bases between. CDR1 and CDR2 from the germline V gene are SEHNR and FQNEAQ (reference sequence). The CDR3 is 12 residues long. Researchers used genomic DNA as the template to profile TCR beta VDJ and CDR3. TCRdb re-analysed the reads in MiXCR, keeping a single row per CDR3 protein. The sample has 250,000 or so distinct CDR3 sequences, 45% to 50% seen once; the top ten hold 7.8%. Sequencing was performed on sorted CD4+, CD8+, or CD8+CD57+ T cells (not recorded which) from PBMCs. The chain joins TRBV7-9 to TRBJ2-7; D is unclear. The TCR originated in a human donor with aplastic anemia. CDR3 coding DNA: TGTGCCAGCAGCTCCGGACGCCGGGAGCAGTACTTC. Its translation: CASSSGRREQYF.